This TCR beta chain was retrieved from a study of a mutant IDH1 vaccine in newly diagnosed glioma. As for the study in general: Across weeks 1, 3, 5, 7, 11, 15, 19 and 23, patients received a vaccination each time, eight in all. Patients arrived already treated with radiotherapy, temozolomide, or both, most having had both.

Measured with immunoSEQ multiplex PCR; TCRdb has only the in-frame clones, and not every one. The sample has 50,000 to 65,000 clones, roughly nine tenths seen once. On this clone itself: Antigen: not known.

As for time point: week 11, during vaccination. It was 300 ug of mutant IDH1 20-mer peptide that made up each vaccine dose, given with topical imiquimod. The CDR3 totals 16 residues. Per the germline V gene, CDR1 is MNHNY and CDR2 is SVGAGI (reference sequence). The trim removed 2 bases at V and 6 bases at J, leaving 5 bases unmatched. V gene TRBV6-6 combines with J gene TRBJ1-5; 12 bases map to TRBD1. The TCR sequence derives from a man in his forties or fifties with glioma. Sequenced material: PBMCs, taken from a glioma patient whose treatment included an IDH1 peptide vaccine. The CDR3 DNA follows: TGTGCCAGCAGTTACAGGGGACAGGGGGCCTTTCAGCCCCAGCATTTT. Amino acid sequence: CASSYRGQGAFQPQHF.